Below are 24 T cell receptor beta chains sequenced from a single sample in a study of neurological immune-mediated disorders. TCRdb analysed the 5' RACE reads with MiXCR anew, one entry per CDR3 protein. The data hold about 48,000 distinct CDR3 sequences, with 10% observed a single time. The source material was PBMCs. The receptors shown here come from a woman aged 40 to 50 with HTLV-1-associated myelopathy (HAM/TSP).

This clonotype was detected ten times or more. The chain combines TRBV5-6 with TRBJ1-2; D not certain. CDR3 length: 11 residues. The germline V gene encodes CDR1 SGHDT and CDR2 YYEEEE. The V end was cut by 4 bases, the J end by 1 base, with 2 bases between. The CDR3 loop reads CASSLNYGYTF. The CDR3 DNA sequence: TGTGCCAGCAGCCTTAACTATGGCTACACCTTC.

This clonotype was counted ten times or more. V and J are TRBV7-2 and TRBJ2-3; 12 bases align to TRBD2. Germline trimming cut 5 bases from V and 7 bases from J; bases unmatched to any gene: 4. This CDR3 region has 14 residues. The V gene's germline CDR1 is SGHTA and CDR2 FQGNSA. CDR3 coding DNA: TGTGCCAGCAGCCCTGGGACTAGCGGGCATACGCAGTATTTT. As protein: CASSPGTSGHTQYF.

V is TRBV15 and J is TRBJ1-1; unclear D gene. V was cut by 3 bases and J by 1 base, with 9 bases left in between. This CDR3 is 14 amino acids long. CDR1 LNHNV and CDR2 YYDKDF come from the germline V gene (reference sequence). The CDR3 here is CATSRGFENTEAFF. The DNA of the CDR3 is TGTGCCACCAGCAGGGGTTTCGAGAACACTGAAGCTTTCTTT.

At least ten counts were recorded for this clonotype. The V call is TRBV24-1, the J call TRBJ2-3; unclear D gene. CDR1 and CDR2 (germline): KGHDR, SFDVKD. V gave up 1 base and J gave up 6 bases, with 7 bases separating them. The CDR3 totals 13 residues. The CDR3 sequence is CATSDFPLDTQYF. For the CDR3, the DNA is TGTGCCACCAGTGATTTCCCTTTGGATACGCAGTATTTT.

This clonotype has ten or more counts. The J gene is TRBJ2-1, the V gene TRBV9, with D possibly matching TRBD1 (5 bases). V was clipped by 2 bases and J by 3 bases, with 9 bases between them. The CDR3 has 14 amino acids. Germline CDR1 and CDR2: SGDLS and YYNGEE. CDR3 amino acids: CASSVGDSYNEQFF. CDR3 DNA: TGTGCCAGCAGCGTCGGAGACAGCTACAATGAGCAGTTCTTC.

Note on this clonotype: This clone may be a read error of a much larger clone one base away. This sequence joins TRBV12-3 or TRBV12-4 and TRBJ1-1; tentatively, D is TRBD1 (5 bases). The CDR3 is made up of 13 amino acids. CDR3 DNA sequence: TGTGTCAGCAGTTTAGATTGGGGGACTGAAGCTTTCTTT. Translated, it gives CVSSLDWGTEAFF.

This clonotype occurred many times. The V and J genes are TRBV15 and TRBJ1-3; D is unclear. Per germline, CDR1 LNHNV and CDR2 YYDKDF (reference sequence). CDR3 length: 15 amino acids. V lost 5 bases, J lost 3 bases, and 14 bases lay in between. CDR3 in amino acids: CATSLEGRIGNTIYF. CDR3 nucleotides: TGTGCCACCAGCTTAGAAGGACGCATTGGAAACACCATATATTTT.

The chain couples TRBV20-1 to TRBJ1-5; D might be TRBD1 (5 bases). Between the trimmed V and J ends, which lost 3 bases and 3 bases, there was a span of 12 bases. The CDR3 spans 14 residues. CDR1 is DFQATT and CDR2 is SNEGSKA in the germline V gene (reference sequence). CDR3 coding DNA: TGCAGTGCTAGTGGGGACGGAAACAATCAGCCCCAGCATTTT. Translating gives CSASGDGNNQPQHF.

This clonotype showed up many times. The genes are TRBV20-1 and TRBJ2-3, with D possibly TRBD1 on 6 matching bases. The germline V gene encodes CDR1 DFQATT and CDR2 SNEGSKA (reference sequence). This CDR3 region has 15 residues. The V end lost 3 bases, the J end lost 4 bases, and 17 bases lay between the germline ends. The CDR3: CSASAAVQGPDTQYF. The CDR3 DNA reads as TGCAGTGCTAGCGCGGCTGTACAGGGTCCAGATACGCAGTATTTT.

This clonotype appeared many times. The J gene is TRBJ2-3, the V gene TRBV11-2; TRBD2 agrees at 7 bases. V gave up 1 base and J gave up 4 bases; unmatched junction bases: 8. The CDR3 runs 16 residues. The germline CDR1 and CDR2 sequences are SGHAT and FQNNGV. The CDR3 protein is CASSLAGGIASDTQYF. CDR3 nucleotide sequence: TGTGCCAGCAGCTTAGCCGGGGGGATAGCTTCAGATACGCAGTATTTT.

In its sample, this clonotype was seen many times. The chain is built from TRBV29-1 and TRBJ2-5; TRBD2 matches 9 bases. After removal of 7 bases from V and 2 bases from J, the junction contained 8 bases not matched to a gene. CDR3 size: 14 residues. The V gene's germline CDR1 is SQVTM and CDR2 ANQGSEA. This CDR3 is CSGKLAGPQETQYF. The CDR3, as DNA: TGCAGCGGAAAACTAGCGGGTCCACAAGAGACCCAGTACTTC.

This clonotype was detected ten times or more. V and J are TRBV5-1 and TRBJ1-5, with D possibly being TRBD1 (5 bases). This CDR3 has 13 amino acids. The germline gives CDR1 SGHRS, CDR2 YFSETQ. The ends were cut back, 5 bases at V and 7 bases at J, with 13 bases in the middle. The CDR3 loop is CASRVREDQPQHF. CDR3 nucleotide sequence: TGCGCCAGCAGGGTCAGGGAGGACCAGCCCCAGCATTTT. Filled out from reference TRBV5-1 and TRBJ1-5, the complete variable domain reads KAGVTQTPRYLIKTRGQQVTLSCSPISGHRSVSWYQQTPGQGLQFLFEYFSETQRNKGNFPGRFSGRQFSNSRSEMNVSTLELGDSALYLCASRVREDQPQHFGDGTRLSIL.

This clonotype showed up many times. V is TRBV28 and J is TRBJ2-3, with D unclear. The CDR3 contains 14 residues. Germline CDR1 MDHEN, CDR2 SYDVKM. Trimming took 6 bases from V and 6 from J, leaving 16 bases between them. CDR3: CASSTGSTGDTQYF. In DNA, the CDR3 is TGTGCCAGCAGCACCGGGTCCACCGGGGATACGCAGTATTTT.

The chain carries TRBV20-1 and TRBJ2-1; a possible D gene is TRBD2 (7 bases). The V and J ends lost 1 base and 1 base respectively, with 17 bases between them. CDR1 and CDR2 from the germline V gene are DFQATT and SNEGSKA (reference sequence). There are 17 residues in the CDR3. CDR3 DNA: TGCAGTGCTAGAGTCTCCGGGGGGCCTTTATCCTACAATGAGCAGTTCTTC. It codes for CSARVSGGPLSYNEQFF.

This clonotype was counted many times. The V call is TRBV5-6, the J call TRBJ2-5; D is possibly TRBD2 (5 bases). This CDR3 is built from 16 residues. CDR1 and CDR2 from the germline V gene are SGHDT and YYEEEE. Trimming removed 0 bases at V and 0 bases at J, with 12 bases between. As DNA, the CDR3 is TGTGCCAGCAGCTTGGCGTGGCGGGCGCACCAAGAGACCCAGTACTTC. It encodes CASSLAWRAHQETQYF. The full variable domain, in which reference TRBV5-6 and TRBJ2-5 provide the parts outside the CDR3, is DAGVTQSPTHLIKTRGQQVTLRCSPKSGHDTVSWYQQALGQGPQFIFQYYEEEERQRGNFPDRFSGHQFPNYSSELNVNALLLGDSALYLCASSLAWRAHQETQYFGPGTRLLVL.

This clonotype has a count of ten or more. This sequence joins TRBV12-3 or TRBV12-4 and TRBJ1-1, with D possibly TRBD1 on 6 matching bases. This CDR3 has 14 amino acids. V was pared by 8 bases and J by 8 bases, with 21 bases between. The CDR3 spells CASSSEGGKLEAFF. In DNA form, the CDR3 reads TGTGCCAGCTCATCCGAAGGGGGGAAGCTGGAAGCTTTCTTT.

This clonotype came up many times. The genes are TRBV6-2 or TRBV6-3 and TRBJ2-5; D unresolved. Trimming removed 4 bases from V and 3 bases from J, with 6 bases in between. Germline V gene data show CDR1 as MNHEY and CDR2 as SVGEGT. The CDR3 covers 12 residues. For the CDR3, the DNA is TGTGCCAGCAGTTCCGGAGAAGAGACCCAGTACTTC. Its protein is CASSSGEETQYF.

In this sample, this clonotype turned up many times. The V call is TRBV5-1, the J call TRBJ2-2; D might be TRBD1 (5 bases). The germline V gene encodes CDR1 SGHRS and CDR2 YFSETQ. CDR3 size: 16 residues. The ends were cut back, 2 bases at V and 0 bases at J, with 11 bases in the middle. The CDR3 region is CASSFLGLANTGELFF. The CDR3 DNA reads TGCGCCAGCAGCTTTCTGGGGCTCGCGAACACCGGGGAGCTGTTTTTT.

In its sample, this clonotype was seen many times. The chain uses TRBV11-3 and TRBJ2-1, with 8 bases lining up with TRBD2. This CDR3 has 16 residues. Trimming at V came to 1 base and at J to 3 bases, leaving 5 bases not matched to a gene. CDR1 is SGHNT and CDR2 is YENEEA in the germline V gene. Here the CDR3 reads CASSLGRAGVYNEQFF. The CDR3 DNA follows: TGTGCCAGCAGCTTAGGGAGAGCGGGGGTCTACAATGAGCAGTTCTTC.

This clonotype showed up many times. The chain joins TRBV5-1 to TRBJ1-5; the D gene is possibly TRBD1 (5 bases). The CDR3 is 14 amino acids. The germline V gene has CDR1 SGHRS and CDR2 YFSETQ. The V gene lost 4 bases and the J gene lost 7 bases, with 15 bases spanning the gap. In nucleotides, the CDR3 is TGCGCCAGCAGCCCGGCGGGGCGAGGCCAGCCCCAGCATTTT. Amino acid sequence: CASSPAGRGQPQHF.

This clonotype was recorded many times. This CDR3 is CAISGTGLAGGWYTGELFF. The DNA of the CDR3 is TGTGCCATCAGTGGGACTGGACTAGCGGGTGGTTGGTACACCGGGGAGCTGTTTTTT. The rearrangement joins TRBV10-3 to TRBJ2-2; 11 nucleotides match TRBD2. Germline CDR1 and CDR2: ENHRY and SYGVKD. The CDR3 length is 19 residues. With 4 bases clipped from V and 3 bases from J, the junction kept 13 bases outside the gene matches.

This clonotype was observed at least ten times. This CDR3 reads CASSSQGVMNTEAFF. DNA of the CDR3: TGTGCCAGCAGCTCGCAGGGGGTAATGAACACTGAAGCTTTCTTT. This chain connects TRBV7-2 to TRBJ1-1; 7 nucleotides agree with TRBD1. The length of the CDR3 is 15 residues. Germline assignment: CDR1 SGHTA and CDR2 FQGNSA. The junction had 5 bases not matched to a gene; V was cut back by 4 bases and J by 0 bases.

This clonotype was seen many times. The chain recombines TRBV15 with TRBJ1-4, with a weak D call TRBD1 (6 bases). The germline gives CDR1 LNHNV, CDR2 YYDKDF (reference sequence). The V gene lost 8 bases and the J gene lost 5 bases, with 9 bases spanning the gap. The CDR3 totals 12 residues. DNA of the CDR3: TGTGCCACCGGGGGCGGGAATGAAAAACTGTTTTTT. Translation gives CATGGGNEKLFF.

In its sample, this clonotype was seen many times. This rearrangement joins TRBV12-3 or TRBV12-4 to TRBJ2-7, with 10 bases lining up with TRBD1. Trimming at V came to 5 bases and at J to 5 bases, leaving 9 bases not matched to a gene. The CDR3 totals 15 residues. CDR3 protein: CASSPSTGGLDEQYF. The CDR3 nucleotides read TGTGCCAGCAGTCCCTCGACAGGGGGCCTTGACGAGCAGTACTTC.